The TCR beta chain under discussion was sequenced for a study of T cells after yellow fever vaccination. Regarding the study as a whole: The secondary response peaked faster, at day 5 versus 15, but was weaker.

The CDR3 length is 15 residues. V shed 4 bases and J shed 4 bases, with 13 bases lying between them. Germline V gene lookup returns CDR1 MGHDK and CDR2 SYGVNS. A word on this clonotype: The target antigen is unknown.

A 5'RACE template-switching step, the method used to make TCR cDNA, added a universal primer site and UMIs. TCRdb reprocessed the 5' RACE reads via MiXCR and lists one record per CDR3 protein. This sample has some 400,000 distinct CDR3 sequences, with under 20% found just once. The source of this sequence is a man younger than 35 who received the YFV17D yellow fever vaccine. The chain is built from TRBV25-1 and TRBJ2-2; maybe TRBD2 (6 bases). The input for sequencing was PBMCs, taken before the yellow fever booster vaccination. This CDR3 reads CASSGLWGGTGELFF. CDR3 nucleotides: TGTGCCAGCAGTGGCCTTTGGGGAGGCACCGGGGAGCTGTTTTTT. Filled out from reference TRBV25-1 and TRBJ2-2, the complete variable domain reads EADIYQTPRYLVIGTGKKITLECSQTMGHDKMYWYQQDPGMELHLIHYSYGVNSTEKGDLSSESTVSRIRTEHFPLTLESARPSHTSQYLCASSGLWGGTGELFFGEGSRLTVL.